Each of the 10 T cell receptor beta chains below was sequenced from the same sample in a study of shared clonotypes between healthy human individuals (dated by TCRdb to the early 2020s). Libraries came from the immunoSEQ multiplex PCR assay. TCRdb obtained this table from immuneACCESS and retained in-frame rearrangements with V and J assigned. These tables miss some clones; where compared with another copy, unresolved V genes account for less than half of the shortfall, and the remainder is unexplained. The sample has over a million clones on record, 95% to 97% of them singletons. Roughly 1.2% of the sample rests with the top ten. The sample was naive CD4+ T cells sorted from blood. Per the publication, the cell subset or site label means: CD45RA+ positively selected. These receptors all stem from a young man in good health.

The chain has TRBV7-9 and TRBJ2-1; D is possibly TRBD1 (5 bases). The V end was cut by 5 bases, the J end by 7 bases, with 9 bases between. Germline CDR1 and CDR2: SEHNR and FQNEAQ (reference sequence). This CDR3 region has 12 residues. The CDR3 DNA reads as TGTGCCAGCAGCGCCCAGGGTAATGAGCAGTTCTTC. Translating gives CASSAQGNEQFF.

V is TRBV27 and J is TRBJ2-1, with 8 bases matching TRBD1. V lost 8 bases to trimming and J lost 6 bases; unmatched junction nucleotides: 3. CDR1 is MNHEY, CDR2 SMNVEV, per germline (reference sequence). The CDR3 spans 12 residues. CDR3 in amino acids: CASGGQGNEQFF. The CDR3 DNA reads as TGTGCCAGCGGTGGACAGGGCAATGAGCAGTTCTTC.

The chain combines TRBV7-3 with TRBJ2-2; 8 bases are shared with TRBD2. The germline CDR1 and CDR2 sequences are SGHTA and FQGTGA. The CDR3 spans 17 residues. V lost 4 bases and J lost 8; bases outside the gene matches: 15. CDR3 loop: CASSSKPGLGLYGELFF. In nucleotides, the CDR3 is TGTGCCAGCAGCTCGAAGCCGGGACTAGGGCTCTATGGGGAGCTGTTTTTT.

V usage is TRBV6-6 and J usage is TRBJ2-3; 10 positions match TRBD1. V shed 4 bases, J shed 3 bases, and the junction held 1 base outside the gene matches. CDR1 and CDR2 (germline): MNHNY, SVGAGI (reference sequence). The length of the CDR3 is 14 residues. The CDR3 DNA sequence: TGTGCCAGCAGTTGGACAGGGGGGACAGATACGCAGTATTTT. It specifies CASSWTGGTDTQYF.

The chain employs TRBV5-1 and TRBJ2-3; the match to TRBD2 covers 11 bases. CDR3 length equals 16 residues. V gave up 4 bases and J gave up 5 bases; unmatched junction bases: 9. CDR1 SGHRS and CDR2 YFSETQ come from the germline V gene. The CDR3 loop reads CASSLPLAGGEDTQYF. CDR3 DNA: TGCGCCAGCAGCCTCCCGTTAGCGGGAGGGGAAGATACGCAGTATTTT.

This sequence joins TRBV5-1 and TRBJ2-1; D may correspond to TRBD1 or TRBD2 (5 bases each). The CDR3 has 17 amino acids. Germline V gene data show CDR1 as SGHRS and CDR2 as YFSETQ. V was trimmed by 2 bases and J by 0 bases, leaving 15 bases between them. The CDR3 DNA reads as TGCGCCAGCAGCTTTTACGGGACCACAAGCTCCTACAATGAGCAGTTCTTC. Its protein is CASSFYGTTSSYNEQFF. Based on the CDR3 plus reference TRBV5-1 and TRBJ2-1, the full variable domain is KAGVTQTPRYLIKTRGQQVTLSCSPISGHRSVSWYQQTPGQGLQFLFEYFSETQRNKGNFPGRFSGRQFSNSRSEMNVSTLELGDSALYLCASSFYGTTSSYNEQFFGPGTRLTVL.

As DNA, the CDR3 is TGTTACCCCCGTGACAGGGTCAATAGCACAGATACGCAGTATTTT. Translated, it gives CYPRDRVNSTDTQYF. The gene calls are TRBV6-5 and TRBJ2-3; 7 bases align to TRBD1. CDR3 length: 15 residues. Germline V gene sequence: CDR1 MNHEY, CDR2 SVGAGI.

The V gene is TRBV11-2, the J gene TRBJ2-5; tentative D call: TRBD2 (6 bases). This CDR3 has 17 residues. Trimming took 5 bases from V and 1 from J, leaving 20 bases between them. Germline V lookup: CDR1 SGHAT, CDR2 FQNNGV. The CDR3 DNA follows: TGTGCCAGCAGCGATGGAGGGACTTCCCTAGCCCAAGAGACCCAGTACTTC. Amino acids: CASSDGGTSLAQETQYF.

The chain carries TRBV7-9 and TRBJ1-5; TRBD1 aligns across 7 bases. Losses at the gene ends were 5 bases for V and 4 bases for J; bases not matched to a gene: 14. The CDR3 consists of 17 residues. The germline gives CDR1 SEHNR, CDR2 FQNEAQ (reference sequence). CDR3 sequence: CASSRGTGTVDNQPQHF. The CDR3 DNA is TGTGCCAGCAGCCGGGGAACCGGGACAGTTGATAATCAGCCCCAGCATTTT.

The chain couples TRBV5-4 to TRBJ1-2; TRBD1 matches at 9 bases. J lost 6 bases, V lost 4 bases, and 13 bases had no gene match. Germline loops: CDR1 SGHNT, CDR2 YYREEE (reference sequence). This CDR3 comprises 16 residues. CDR3 sequence reads: CASSLLPTTGGDGYTF. The CDR3 nucleotides are TGTGCCAGCAGCCTCCTCCCGACCACAGGGGGCGATGGCTACACCTTC.